The rows below give T cell receptor beta chains drawn from one sample of a study of blood T cell repertoires in COVID-19. The data were produced by immunoSEQ multiplex PCR, yet TCRdb's version contains in-frame clones alone and is incomplete. This table has 150,000 to 200,000 clones, roughly 76% appearing once. Specimen: peripheral blood. The receptor source for this set is a woman of 80 years or more with COVID-19, enrolled during active disease. CDR3s include the opening cysteine and the closing phenylalanine or tryptophan. Fields, in order: V gene, J gene, D gene, CDR3 protein. D genes are given only for firm matches.

V: TRBV18; J: TRBJ2-1; D: NA; CDR3: CASSGGAGTTYNEQFF
V: TRBV2; J: TRBJ2-7; D: TRBD2; CDR3: CASSALAGGLGEQYF
V: TRBV5-1; J: TRBJ1-2; D: TRBD1; CDR3: CASSLGQGAYGYTF
V: TRBV10-3; J: TRBJ2-1; D: TRBD1; CDR3: CAIATGAYNEQFF
V: TRBV12-3/TRBV12-4; J: TRBJ2-7; D: NA; CDR3: CASSFSVSYEQYF
V: TRBV14; J: TRBJ2-1; D: TRBD1; CDR3: CASSQVYRGRYNEQFF
V: TRBV9; J: TRBJ2-1; D: NA; CDR3: CASSVALGVWGGNEQFF
V: TRBV7-9; J: TRBJ2-1; D: TRBD2; CDR3: CASHRTSGGTYNEQFF
V: TRBV2; J: TRBJ1-2; D: TRBD1; CDR3: CASRSDRGPRGYTF
V: TRBV9; J: TRBJ2-5; D: NA; CDR3: CASSAGGLGSETQYF
V: TRBV6-5; J: TRBJ1-6; D: TRBD1; CDR3: CASSPSGQGHSPLHF
V: TRBV5-1; J: TRBJ1-2; D: NA; CDR3: CASSFRGVGYGYTF
V: TRBV5-6; J: TRBJ1-4; D: TRBD1; CDR3: CASSFLGTGHEKLFF
V: TRBV3-1/TRBV3-2; J: TRBJ2-2; D: TRBD2; CDR3: CASSLHPLGAGGAGELFF
V: TRBV7-9; J: TRBJ1-2; D: TRBD1; CDR3: CASSSYRGFDYGYTF
V: TRBV3-1/TRBV3-2; J: TRBJ1-5; D: NA; CDR3: CASSRTGTNQPQHF
V: TRBV19; J: TRBJ2-1; D: TRBD2; CDR3: CASSIRGDSYNEQFF
V: TRBV24-1; J: TRBJ2-1; D: NA; CDR3: CATSTGYEQFF
V: TRBV6-2/TRBV6-3; J: TRBJ1-5; D: NA; CDR3: CASSYSVISNQPQHF
V: TRBV2; J: TRBJ1-2; D: NA; CDR3: CASSPLAENYGYTF
V: TRBV19; J: TRBJ1-2; D: TRBD1; CDR3: CASSIVGGVGGYTF
V: TRBV7-9; J: TRBJ2-7; D: TRBD2; CDR3: CASIRTSADSYEQYF
V: TRBV10-1; J: TRBJ1-6; D: TRBD1; CDR3: CASLLTGMGANSPLHF
V: TRBV18; J: TRBJ1-1; D: NA; CDR3: CASSPAGIGAEAFF
V: TRBV10-3; J: TRBJ2-2; D: NA; CDR3: CAIRDSGPGELFF
V: TRBV7-9; J: TRBJ1-2; D: TRBD1; CDR3: CASSRMGQGYGYTF
V: TRBV11-3; J: TRBJ2-3; D: NA; CDR3: CASGRISTDTQYF
V: TRBV4-3; J: TRBJ1-2; D: NA; CDR3: CASSQEYGTNYGYTF
V: TRBV18; J: TRBJ2-1; D: TRBD2; CDR3: CASSPPSGRALEQFF
V: TRBV28; J: TRBJ2-2; D: TRBD2; CDR3: CASSFWLAGARELFF
V: TRBV6-6; J: TRBJ1-6; D: NA; CDR3: CASNGNSGSPLHF
V: TRBV3-1/TRBV3-2; J: TRBJ1-2; D: NA; CDR3: CASSQLGDGYTF
V: TRBV27; J: TRBJ1-2; D: TRBD1; CDR3: CASSPWTGHGYTF
V: TRBV19; J: TRBJ2-7; D: NA; CDR3: CASSSYSSEQYF
V: TRBV5-4; J: TRBJ2-1; D: NA; CDR3: CASSLIQQDREQFF
V: TRBV6-5; J: TRBJ2-6; D: NA; CDR3: CASSYSDSSGANVLTF
V: TRBV7-2; J: TRBJ2-5; D: TRBD2; CDR3: CASSLTSGGWETQYF
V: TRBV2; J: TRBJ2-5; D: NA; CDR3: CASSQQLAAETQYF
V: TRBV7-9; J: TRBJ2-2; D: NA; CDR3: CASSLGVSLSYTGELFF
V: TRBV3-1/TRBV3-2; J: TRBJ2-2; D: TRBD1; CDR3: CASSQVKIGDREHRGAVF
V: TRBV21-1; J: TRBJ1-5; D: NA; CDR3: CASSTGVSSNQPQHF
V: TRBV5-5; J: TRBJ1-1; D: NA; CDR3: CASSYTVNTEAFF
V: TRBV19; J: TRBJ2-1; D: NA; CDR3: CASSILTTGYNEQFF
V: TRBV7-9; J: TRBJ1-6; D: NA; CDR3: CASSLSQGPDSPLHF
V: TRBV1; J: TRBJ2-7; D: NA; CDR3: CTSSQDKGLAGGPAYEQYF
V: TRBV6-5; J: TRBJ1-6; D: TRBD1; CDR3: CASSYLTGYSPLHF
V: TRBV11-3; J: TRBJ2-3; D: TRBD2; CDR3: CASSLPSTSGELDTQYF
V: TRBV7-2; J: TRBJ2-1; D: TRBD1; CDR3: CASSLGDRGGNEQFF
V: TRBV2; J: TRBJ2-3; D: NA; CDR3: CASSAGTSTDTQYF